Given below is one T cell receptor (beta chain) in context. These data are taken from a study of technical replicates of blood from a few donors. The germline gives CDR1 SGDLS, CDR2 YYNGEE. V was trimmed by 4 bases and J by 7 bases, leaving 12 bases between them. The CDR3 consists of 13 residues. The assay was immunoSEQ multiplex PCR, and TCRdb's table has in-frame clones only and misses some. Found here are over 70,000 clones, nearly 98% of them singletons; the top ten hold approximately 0.2%. The sample comprised T cells isolated from PBMCs. V gene TRBV9 combines with J gene TRBJ1-3; no definite D call. This TCR came from a human donor in good health. CDR3 amino acids: CASSSSLGNTIYF. CDR3 nucleotide sequence: TGTGCCAGCAGCTCCAGTCTGGGCAACACCATATATTTT.